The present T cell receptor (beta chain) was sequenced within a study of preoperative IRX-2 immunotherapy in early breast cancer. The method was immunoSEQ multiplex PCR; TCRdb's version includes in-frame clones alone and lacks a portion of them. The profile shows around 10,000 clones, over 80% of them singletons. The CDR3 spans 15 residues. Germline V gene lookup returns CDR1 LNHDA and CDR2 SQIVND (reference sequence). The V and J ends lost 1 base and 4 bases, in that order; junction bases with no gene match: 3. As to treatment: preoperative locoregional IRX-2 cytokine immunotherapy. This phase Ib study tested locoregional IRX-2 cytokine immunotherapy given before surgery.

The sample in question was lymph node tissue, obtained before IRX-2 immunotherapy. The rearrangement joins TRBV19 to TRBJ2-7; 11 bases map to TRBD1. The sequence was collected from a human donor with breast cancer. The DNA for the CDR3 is TGTGCCAGTAGTATAGCGCGGGACAGGGGGTACGAGCAGTACTTC. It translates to CASSIARDRGYEQYF. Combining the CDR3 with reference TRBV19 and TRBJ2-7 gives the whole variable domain DGGITQSPKYLFRKEGQNVTLSCEQNLNHDAMYWYRQDPGQGLRLIYYSQIVNDFQKGDIAEGYSVSREKKESFPLTVTSAQKNPTAFYLCASSIARDRGYEQYFGPGTRLTVT.